Following are 14 T cell receptor beta chains from one sample sequenced in a study of T cell repertoires in cytomegalovirus infection. A single record per CDR3 protein comes from TCRdb applying MiXCR to the reads. The table has some 920,000 distinct CDR3 sequences, around a third seen once. Antigens of these TCRs are unknown. The sequences come from cultured CD8+ T cells from PBMCs, collected from culture after CMV antigen stimulation. The receptors originated from a human donor in good health (CMV status not recorded). Some clones in this sample may be carry-over from other donors' samples.

The V gene is TRBV11-2, the J gene TRBJ2-2, with 11 positions matching TRBD1. The CDR3 has 15 amino acids. V shed 6 bases and J 6 bases; nucleotides not matched to a gene: 6. Germline V CDR1 and CDR2: SGHAT, FQNNGV. The CDR3 nucleotides read TGTGCCAGCAGTCCGGACAGGGGGCGGCCCGGGGAGCTGTTTTTT. Amino acid sequence: CASSPDRGRPGELFF.

The chain couples TRBV7-8 to TRBJ2-1; 10 bases are a match to TRBD2. Germline V CDR1 and CDR2: SGHVS, FQNEAQ. J was trimmed by 3 bases and V by 8 bases; bases with no gene match: 4. CDR3 size: 14 residues. CDR3 nucleotide sequence: TGTGCCAGCGGAGTAGCGGGGGGCTACAATGAGCAGTTCTTC. This sequence encodes CASGVAGGYNEQFF.

This clonotype was recorded a few times. This sequence joins TRBV15 and TRBJ1-1; D is perhaps TRBD1 (5 bases). CDR1 is LNHNV and CDR2 is YYDKDF in the germline V gene (reference sequence). The V end lost 4 bases, the J end lost 1 base, and 10 bases lay between the germline ends. The CDR3 is 14 amino acids. For the CDR3, the DNA is TGTGCCACCAGCACTCTTGGGGGGAACACTGAAGCTTTCTTT. It codes for CATSTLGGNTEAFF.

This clonotype occurred many times. V gene TRBV7-2 combines with J gene TRBJ1-1; the D gene is possibly TRBD1 (6 bases). Germline CDR1 is SGHTA and CDR2 is FQGNSA. This CDR3 has 15 residues. Trimming took 3 bases from V and 0 from J, leaving 11 bases between them. The CDR3: CASSLQGHMNTEAFF. The CDR3 DNA sequence: TGTGCCAGCAGCTTGCAGGGACACATGAACACTGAAGCTTTCTTT.

CDR3 sequence reads: CASSLGGAISYNEQFF. The CDR3 DNA reads as TGTGCCAGCAGTTTAGGGGGGGCAATCTCCTACAATGAGCAGTTCTTC. This sequence joins TRBV12-3 or TRBV12-4 and TRBJ2-1; D could derive from TRBD1 or TRBD2 (6 bases each). V was clipped by 1 base and J by 0 bases, with 10 bases between them. The CDR3 sequence is 16 residues long.

The chain employs TRBV7-2 and TRBJ2-7; D assignment may be TRBD1 or TRBD2 (6 bases each). Germline lookup yields CDR1 SGHTA and CDR2 FQGNSA. The CDR3 is made up of 15 amino acids. Trimming shortened V by 6 bases and J by 2 bases, and 17 bases separated the two germline ends. CDR3 bases: TGTGCCAGCAGTTTGCGGGACACCGGACCCTACGAGCAGTACTTC. Translating it yields CASSLRDTGPYEQYF.

The gene calls are TRBV19 and TRBJ2-5; 11 bases map to TRBD2. Germline values: CDR1 LNHDA, CDR2 SQIVND (reference sequence). The length of the CDR3 is 15 residues. Germline trimming cut 3 bases from V and 1 base from J; bases unmatched to any gene: 1. This chain's CDR3 is CASSMTSGVQETQYF. In DNA form, the CDR3 reads TGTGCCAGTAGTATGACTAGCGGGGTCCAAGAGACCCAGTACTTC.

This clonotype was found a few times. V is TRBV7-9 and J is TRBJ1-5; tentatively, D is TRBD1 (5 bases). This CDR3 contains 12 residues. Germline assignment: CDR1 SEHNR and CDR2 FQNEAQ (reference sequence). V lost 7 bases to trimming and J lost 5 bases, with 9 bases between them. The CDR3 nucleotides are TGTGCCAGCACCGACAGTGATCAGCCCCAGCATTTT. This encodes CASTDSDQPQHF.

The chain couples TRBV4-1 to TRBJ2-1; no firm D call. Per germline, CDR1 MGHRA and CDR2 YSYEKL. Trimming removed 5 bases from V and 1 base from J, with 15 bases in between. The CDR3 spans 16 residues. The CDR3 nucleotides are TGCGCCAGCAGCTCCGACTCTGGGCGGTCCTACAATGAGCAGTTCTTC. It specifies CASSSDSGRSYNEQFF.

The V gene is TRBV5-1, the J gene TRBJ2-5, with D hard to call. The ends were cut back, 7 bases at V and 1 base at J, with 17 bases in the middle. Germline CDR1 SGHRS, CDR2 YFSETQ. The CDR3 loop spans 15 amino acids. The CDR3 is CASRSYMGVQETQYF. The CDR3 DNA reads TGCGCCAGCCGCAGTTATATGGGTGTCCAAGAGACCCAGTACTTC.

This clonotype came up once. A much bigger clone sits one base away, suggesting this may be a read error. This rearrangement joins TRBV29-1 to TRBJ1-1, with a weak D call TRBD1 (5 bases). The ends were cut back, 7 bases at V and 7 bases at J, with 13 bases in the middle. Germline assignment: CDR1 SQVTM and CDR2 ANQGSEA. CDR3 length: 11 amino acids. The CDR3 protein is CSALGGFEAFF. Written as DNA, the CDR3 is TGCAGCGCGCTTGGGGGGTTTGAAGCTTTCTTT.

This clonotype has only a few counts. J is TRBJ1-2 and V is TRBV15; D remains ambiguous. CDR3 length: 15 residues. Trimming took off 0 bases at V and 4 bases at J, with 12 bases between the two ends. Per germline, CDR1 LNHNV and CDR2 YYDKDF (reference sequence). The CDR3 region is CATSRDLGAFYGYTF. The CDR3 bases are TGTGCCACCAGCAGAGATCTCGGAGCCTTCTATGGCTACACCTTC.

This clonotype has only a few counts. The CDR3 DNA reads as TGTGCCAGCAGTCCCAGGGACCTGCTCTACGAGCAGTACTTC. This gives the protein CASSPRDLLYEQYF. The rearrangement uses TRBV27 and TRBJ2-7, with D perhaps TRBD1 or TRBD2 (5 bases each). From germline, CDR1 is MNHEY and CDR2 SMNVEV (reference sequence). There are 14 residues in the CDR3. V was shortened by 5 bases and J by 3 bases, with 14 bases between the two germline ends.

The V and J genes are TRBV2 and TRBJ2-1, with TRBD2 matching 9 bases. This CDR3 is built from 16 residues. Germline V gene data show CDR1 as SNHLY and CDR2 as FYNNEI. The ends lost 10 bases at V and 3 bases at J; junction bases unmatched: 13. The CDR3: CANTKSGGRFYNEQFF. The CDR3 nucleotides are TGTGCCAACACGAAGAGCGGGGGGCGATTCTACAATGAGCAGTTCTTC.